Listed below are T cell receptor beta chains from one sample, sequenced in a study of T cell repertoires in cytomegalovirus infection. No cognate antigen is known for these TCRs. TCRdb re-called the reads through MiXCR, storing one row per CDR3 protein. The table lists about 280,000 distinct CDR3 sequences, under 25% of them singletons. Here the sequenced sample was cultured PBMCs, taken from culture after CMV antigen stimulation. The receptors stem from a human donor in good health (CMV status not recorded). Some clones in this sample may be carry-over from other donors' samples. CDR3s include the opening cysteine and the closing phenylalanine or tryptophan. D genes are given only for firm matches. Expanded clones get a size class; other rows say once, few or many, or leave the size out.

abundance: many
len: 16
j_gene: TRBJ2-2
d_gene: TRBD1
v_gene: TRBV19
CDR3nt: TGTGCCAGTAGTATGGATAGGACAGGGGCGACCGGGGAGCTGTTTTTT
CDR3aa: CASSMDRTGATGELFF

abundance: -
len: 17
j_gene: TRBJ2-4
d_gene: TRBD1
v_gene: TRBV14
CDR3nt: TGTGCCAGCAGTTCCGGGACAGGGTTTTCGGCCAAAAACATTCAGTACTTC
CDR3aa: CASSSGTGFSAKNIQYF

abundance: few
len: 14
j_gene: TRBJ2-5
d_gene: -
v_gene: TRBV10-3
CDR3nt: TGTGCCACCCTCGGACAGAACAACCAAGAGACCCAGTACTTC
CDR3aa: CATLGQNNQETQYF

abundance: few
len: 15
j_gene: TRBJ1-5
d_gene: TRBD1
v_gene: TRBV7-8
CDR3nt: TGTGCCAGCAGCTCAGGGGACAGCCTGCGTCAGCCCCAGCATTTT
CDR3aa: CASSSGDSLRQPQHF

abundance: few
len: 15
j_gene: TRBJ2-7
d_gene: -
v_gene: TRBV28
CDR3nt: TGTGCCAGCAGACGATTAGGGGGGGACCGCTACGAGCAGTACTTC
CDR3aa: CASRRLGGDRYEQYF

abundance: many
len: 14
j_gene: TRBJ2-7
d_gene: TRBD1
v_gene: TRBV7-2
CDR3nt: TGTGCCAGCAGCCATCGGACAGGGGCCTACGAGCAGTACTTC
CDR3aa: CASSHRTGAYEQYF

abundance: -
len: 13
j_gene: TRBJ2-1
d_gene: TRBD2
v_gene: TRBV30
CDR3nt: TGTGCCTGGGAGGGCGGGAGGGCCGGTGAGCAGTTCTTC
CDR3aa: CAWEGGRAGEQFF

abundance: many
len: 19
j_gene: TRBJ2-1
d_gene: TRBD2
v_gene: TRBV7-2
CDR3nt: TGTGCCAGCAGCTTTTGGATAGCGGGAGGCCCGAGCTCCTACAATGAGCAGTTCTTC
CDR3aa: CASSFWIAGGPSSYNEQFF

abundance: -
len: 15
j_gene: TRBJ1-5
d_gene: -
v_gene: TRBV19
CDR3nt: TGTGCCAGTAGTATTGCGGGAGTCCACGGTAGGCCCCAGCATTTT
CDR3aa: CASSIAGVHGRPQHF

abundance: -
len: 14
j_gene: TRBJ2-3
d_gene: TRBD2
v_gene: TRBV2
CDR3nt: TGTGCCAGCAGCGCCGGAGCGGGATTGGATACGCAGTATTTT
CDR3aa: CASSAGAGLDTQYF

abundance: -
len: 15
j_gene: TRBJ2-7
d_gene: TRBD1
v_gene: TRBV28
CDR3nt: TGTGCCAGCAGTACCGGGACAGATTACCACTTTCAGCAGTACTTC
CDR3aa: CASSTGTDYHFQQYF

abundance: -
len: 15
j_gene: TRBJ2-1
d_gene: -
v_gene: TRBV7-9
CDR3nt: TGTGCCAGCAGGGTCCCGGGACACCTCGGGGATGAGCAGTTCTTC
CDR3aa: CASRVPGHLGDEQFF

abundance: few
len: 13
j_gene: TRBJ2-5
d_gene: -
v_gene: TRBV20-1
CDR3nt: TGCAGTGCTAGAGTTGCGGGCAAAGAGACCCAGTACTTC
CDR3aa: CSARVAGKETQYF

abundance: -
len: 16
j_gene: TRBJ2-1
d_gene: TRBD2
v_gene: TRBV7-2
CDR3nt: TGTGCCAGCAGCTCCGTAGCGGGAGACTCCTACAATGAGCAGTTCTTC
CDR3aa: CASSSVAGDSYNEQFF

abundance: -
len: 14
j_gene: TRBJ1-1
d_gene: -
v_gene: TRBV7-6
CDR3nt: TGTGCCAGTCTCAAAGGGGGGGTTGGGACTGAAGCTTTCTTT
CDR3aa: CASLKGGVGTEAFF

abundance: few
len: 15
j_gene: TRBJ2-7
d_gene: TRBD1
v_gene: TRBV4-3
CDR3nt: TGCGCCAGCAGCCAAGGAGCCCGAACAGGGGAAAAGCAGTACTTC
CDR3aa: CASSQGARTGEKQYF

abundance: -
len: 16
j_gene: TRBJ2-1
d_gene: -
v_gene: TRBV20-1
CDR3nt: TGCAGTGCTAGAGGGCCCGGGACACCCCTGGGGGATGAGCAGTTCTTC
CDR3aa: CSARGPGTPLGDEQFF

abundance: -
len: 13
j_gene: TRBJ2-7
d_gene: -
v_gene: TRBV12-3/TRBV12-4
CDR3nt: TGTGCCAGCAGTTTAAAAGTCGGCTACGAGCAGTACTTC
CDR3aa: CASSLKVGYEQYF

abundance: many
len: 18
j_gene: TRBJ1-5
d_gene: -
v_gene: TRBV18
CDR3nt: TGTGCCAGCTCACCAAAGGATGTACGGGCCATAGACAATCAGCCCCAGCATTTT
CDR3aa: CASSPKDVRAIDNQPQHF

abundance: many
len: 17
j_gene: TRBJ1-1
d_gene: -
v_gene: TRBV7-2
CDR3nt: TGTGCCAGCAGCTTTTCTGGGGCCGGGAGCATGAACACTGAAGCTTTCTTT
CDR3aa: CASSFSGAGSMNTEAFF

abundance: many
len: 16
j_gene: TRBJ1-1
d_gene: TRBD1
v_gene: TRBV11-3
CDR3nt: TGTGCCAGCAGCAGGACAGGGGGCATGGTGAACACTGAAGCTTTCTTT
CDR3aa: CASSRTGGMVNTEAFF

abundance: many
len: 17
j_gene: TRBJ2-2
d_gene: TRBD1
v_gene: TRBV7-2
CDR3nt: TGTGCCAGCAGCTTAGTAGGGGGACAGGGTAGTACCGGGGAGCTGTTTTTT
CDR3aa: CASSLVGGQGSTGELFF

abundance: few
len: 17
j_gene: TRBJ2-3
d_gene: TRBD2
v_gene: TRBV28
CDR3nt: TGTGCCAGCAGTTTGACTAGCGGGAGGGTAATCACAGATACGCAGTATTTT
CDR3aa: CASSLTSGRVITDTQYF

abundance: few
len: 12
j_gene: TRBJ2-7
d_gene: -
v_gene: TRBV19
CDR3nt: TGTGCCAGTAGTACCTCGGGACAAGAGCAGTACTTC
CDR3aa: CASSTSGQEQYF

abundance: many
len: 15
j_gene: TRBJ2-7
d_gene: TRBD2
v_gene: TRBV7-2
CDR3nt: TGTGCCAGCAGCTTTGAGAGCGGGAGGGCCCACGAGCAGTACTTC
CDR3aa: CASSFESGRAHEQYF

abundance: few
len: 14
j_gene: TRBJ1-5
d_gene: TRBD1
v_gene: TRBV28
CDR3nt: TGTGCCAGCAGAACAGGGGTAAGCAATCAGCCCCAGCATTTT
CDR3aa: CASRTGVSNQPQHF

abundance: many
len: 15
j_gene: TRBJ2-1
d_gene: TRBD1
v_gene: TRBV7-2
CDR3nt: TGTGCCAGCAGCCCTCCAGGGACAGCATACAATGAGCAGTTCTTC
CDR3aa: CASSPPGTAYNEQFF

abundance: -
len: 13
j_gene: TRBJ1-2
d_gene: -
v_gene: TRBV27
CDR3nt: TGTGCCAGCAGTTTGTTCCCTTTCGATGGCTACACCTTC
CDR3aa: CASSLFPFDGYTF

abundance: -
len: 17
j_gene: TRBJ2-7
d_gene: TRBD2
v_gene: TRBV3-1
CDR3nt: TGTGCCAGCAGCCTTGGGGGACTTAGCGGGACGAGGTACGAGCAGTACTTC
CDR3aa: CASSLGGLSGTRYEQYF

abundance: -
len: 17
j_gene: TRBJ1-6
d_gene: TRBD1
v_gene: TRBV30
CDR3nt: TGTGCCTGGAGTGGGGAGGGGGTGACAGGGCGTCAGTCACCCCTCCACTTT
CDR3aa: CAWSGEGVTGRQSPLHF

abundance: few
len: 16
j_gene: TRBJ2-5
d_gene: TRBD1
v_gene: TRBV11-2
CDR3nt: TGTGCCAGCAGCCTCGGGACAGGGTGGGGGCAAGAGACCCAGTACTTC
CDR3aa: CASSLGTGWGQETQYF

abundance: few
len: 15
j_gene: TRBJ1-1
d_gene: -
v_gene: TRBV15
CDR3nt: TGTGCCACCAGCAGAGATGCGGGCTTAGGGACTGAAGCTTTCTTT
CDR3aa: CATSRDAGLGTEAFF

abundance: -
len: 20
j_gene: TRBJ2-1
d_gene: TRBD2
v_gene: TRBV13
CDR3nt: TGTGCCAGCAGCCCACAGACGATCGTGTTAGCGGGGGACTCCTACAATGAGCAGTTCTTC
CDR3aa: CASSPQTIVLAGDSYNEQFF

abundance: many
len: 17
j_gene: TRBJ2-3
d_gene: -
v_gene: TRBV7-9
CDR3nt: TGTGCCAGCAGCTTAGAGGGAAGCCCCCTCAGCACAGATACGCAGTATTTT
CDR3aa: CASSLEGSPLSTDTQYF

abundance: few
len: 15
j_gene: TRBJ2-1
d_gene: TRBD2
v_gene: TRBV7-2
CDR3nt: TGTGCCAGCAGCTTAGTTAGCGGGAGGGCCAATGAGCAGTTCTTC
CDR3aa: CASSLVSGRANEQFF

abundance: few
len: 15
j_gene: TRBJ1-5
d_gene: -
v_gene: TRBV7-6
CDR3nt: TGTGCCAGCAGCTTAGGAGGGATGAGCAATCAGCCCCAGCATTTT
CDR3aa: CASSLGGMSNQPQHF

abundance: few
len: 12
j_gene: TRBJ2-5
d_gene: TRBD1
v_gene: TRBV7-9
CDR3nt: TGCGCGGGGACAGGGTCGGCGGAGACCCAGTACTTC
CDR3aa: CAGTGSAETQYF

abundance: few
len: 14
j_gene: TRBJ2-7
d_gene: -
v_gene: TRBV4-1
CDR3nt: TGCGCCAGCAGCCACGCAGGTGGCGAGGGGGAGCAGTACTTC
CDR3aa: CASSHAGGEGEQYF

abundance: few
len: 17
j_gene: TRBJ2-1
d_gene: TRBD2
v_gene: TRBV28
CDR3nt: TGTGCCAGCAGTGTTAGACTAGCGGGGGCGTCCTACAATGAGCAGTTCTTC
CDR3aa: CASSVRLAGASYNEQFF

abundance: few
len: 16
j_gene: TRBJ2-1
d_gene: -
v_gene: TRBV7-2
CDR3nt: TGTGCCAGCAGCTATCAGGCTAGAAAGGCCTTGGGGGAGCAGTTCTTC
CDR3aa: CASSYQARKALGEQFF

abundance: many
len: 14
j_gene: TRBJ2-1
d_gene: -
v_gene: TRBV7-2
CDR3nt: TGTGCCAGCAGCTTAGCGCATAGGCAGAATGAGCAGTTCTTC
CDR3aa: CASSLAHRQNEQFF

abundance: many
len: 14
j_gene: TRBJ2-3
d_gene: -
v_gene: TRBV7-9
CDR3nt: TGTGCCAGCAGCTTAATCGGGAGCACAGATACGCAGTATTTT
CDR3aa: CASSLIGSTDTQYF

abundance: few
len: 14
j_gene: TRBJ1-4
d_gene: TRBD1
v_gene: TRBV6-5
CDR3nt: TGTGCCAGTTCGTACAGGGGAACTAATGAAAAACTGTTTTTT
CDR3aa: CASSYRGTNEKLFF

abundance: few
len: 13
j_gene: TRBJ1-2
d_gene: -
v_gene: TRBV19
CDR3nt: TGTGCCAGTACCACACGGGCGACCTATGGCTACACCTTC
CDR3aa: CASTTRATYGYTF

abundance: few
len: 14
j_gene: TRBJ2-5
d_gene: TRBD2
v_gene: TRBV5-1
CDR3nt: TGCGCCAGCAGCCAACAGCGGGGCCAAGAGACCCAGTACTTC
CDR3aa: CASSQQRGQETQYF

abundance: -
len: 16
j_gene: TRBJ2-1
d_gene: TRBD2
v_gene: TRBV14
CDR3nt: TGTGCCAGCAGCCAAAAGGGGACTAGCGGTTACAATGAGCAGTTCTTC
CDR3aa: CASSQKGTSGYNEQFF

abundance: -
len: 11
j_gene: TRBJ2-5
d_gene: TRBD1
v_gene: TRBV29-1
CDR3nt: TGCAGCGTACAGGGGGCCCGAGTTTTTGGCTTC
CDR3aa: CSVQGARVFGF

abundance: -
len: 15
j_gene: TRBJ2-3
d_gene: TRBD2
v_gene: TRBV2
CDR3nt: TGTGCCAGCAGTGGCGGGAGGGAAAACACAGATACGCAGTATTTT
CDR3aa: CASSGGRENTDTQYF

abundance: many
len: 14
j_gene: TRBJ1-1
d_gene: -
v_gene: TRBV7-2
CDR3nt: TGTGCCAGCAGACCAAACTGGGTTAACACTGAAGCTTTCTTT
CDR3aa: CASRPNWVNTEAFF

abundance: -
len: 13
j_gene: TRBJ2-4
d_gene: TRBD1
v_gene: TRBV19
CDR3nt: TGTGCCAGTACCCGGACAGGGGCGGGCATTCAGTACTTC
CDR3aa: CASTRTGAGIQYF

abundance: once
len: 14
j_gene: TRBJ2-3
d_gene: TRBD2
v_gene: TRBV7-9
CDR3nt: TGTGCCAGCAGCTCCGAGCGGGAGCTCGATACGCAGTATTTT
CDR3aa: CASSSERELDTQYF

abundance: -
len: 15
j_gene: TRBJ2-7
d_gene: -
v_gene: TRBV6-5
CDR3nt: TGTGCCAGCAGTTACTCGAAAATTCAAGCCTACGAGCAGTACTTC
CDR3aa: CASSYSKIQAYEQYF

abundance: many
len: 17
j_gene: TRBJ2-1
d_gene: -
v_gene: TRBV28
CDR3nt: TGTGCCAGCAGTTTTTGGTCGGTCGCCCGAAAATACAATGAGCAGTTCTTC
CDR3aa: CASSFWSVARKYNEQFF

abundance: many
len: 11
j_gene: TRBJ2-3
d_gene: -
v_gene: TRBV7-2
CDR3nt: TGTGCCAGCAGCCGGGATTATACGCAGTATTTT
CDR3aa: CASSRDYTQYF